These 4 T cell receptor beta chains share one sample of origin, sequenced in a study of blood T cell repertoires in COVID-19. TCRdb's table, derived via immunoSEQ multiplex PCR, lists solely in-frame clones and lacks some. Of 250,000 or so clones in the sample, 85% to 90% were seen once. Specimen: peripheral blood. The receptors were gathered from a woman aged 55-70 years with COVID-19, enrolled during active disease.

This chain joins TRBV4-2 and TRBJ2-2, with 13 bases matching TRBD2. V shed 4 bases, J shed 5 bases, and the junction held 13 bases outside the gene matches. CDR3 length: 19 residues. Germline CDR1 LGHNA, CDR2 YNFKEQ. CDR3 amino acids: CASSPQHTSGGAGTGELFF. DNA for the CDR3: TGTGCCAGCAGCCCCCAACATACTAGCGGGGGGGCTGGGACCGGGGAGCTGTTTTTT.

The chain carries TRBV5-1 and TRBJ2-7, with 7 bases aligning to TRBD1. This CDR3 is 14 amino acids long. Germline loops: CDR1 SGHRS, CDR2 YFSETQ. J lost 2 bases, V lost 4 bases, and 6 bases had no gene match. CDR3 sequence reads: CASSRTTGTYEQYF. The CDR3 DNA sequence: TGCGCCAGCAGCCGGACGACAGGGACCTACGAGCAGTACTTC.

This chain connects TRBV7-2 to TRBJ1-5, with D uncertain. Germline loops: CDR1 SGHTA, CDR2 FQGNSA. V was shortened by 4 bases and J by 4 bases, with 14 bases between the two germline ends. The CDR3 has 15 residues. CDR3 region: CASSYGSTTNQPQHF. Written as DNA, the CDR3 is TGTGCCAGCAGCTACGGGTCCACCACTAATCAGCCCCAGCATTTT.

The CDR3 region is CASSQDVRDGYTF. CDR3 coding DNA: TGCGCCAGCAGCCAAGATGTTCGGGATGGCTACACCTTC. V is TRBV4-3 and J is TRBJ1-2; D uncertain. V was shortened by 0 bases and J by 6 bases, with 8 bases between the two germline ends. The CDR3 is made up of 13 amino acids. In germline, CDR1 is LGHNA, CDR2 YSLEER.